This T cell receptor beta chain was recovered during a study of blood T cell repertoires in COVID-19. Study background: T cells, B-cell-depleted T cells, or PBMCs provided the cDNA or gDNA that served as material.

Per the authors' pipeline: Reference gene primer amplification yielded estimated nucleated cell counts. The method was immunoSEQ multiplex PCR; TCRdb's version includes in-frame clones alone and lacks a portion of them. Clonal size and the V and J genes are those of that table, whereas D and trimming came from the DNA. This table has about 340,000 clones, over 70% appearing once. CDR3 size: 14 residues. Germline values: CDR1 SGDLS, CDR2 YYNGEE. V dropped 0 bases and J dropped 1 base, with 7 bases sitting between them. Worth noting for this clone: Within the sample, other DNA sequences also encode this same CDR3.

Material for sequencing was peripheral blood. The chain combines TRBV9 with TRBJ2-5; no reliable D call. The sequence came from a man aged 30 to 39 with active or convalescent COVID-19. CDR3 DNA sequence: TGTGCCAGCAGCGTAGGGGCCTTCCAAGAGACCCAGTACTTC. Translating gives CASSVGAFQETQYF.